The 29 T cell receptor beta chains below were found in one sample sequenced in a study of cytomegalovirus exposure and HLA in healthy donors. The PCR used 60 Vbeta and 13 Jbeta primers. Profiled with immunoSEQ multiplex PCR; TCRdb holds only in-frame clones, not every one. The table shows about 160,000 clones, with roughly 85% occurring only once. Sequences were obtained from PBMCs. Every receptor here comes from a woman in her 30s in good health and CMV-seronegative.

The chain uses TRBV18 and TRBJ2-1, with D perhaps TRBD1 (5 bases). Trimming took 3 bases from V and 8 from J, leaving 17 bases between them. The CDR3 extends over 15 amino acids. Germline loops: CDR1 KGHSH, CDR2 LQKENI. The CDR3 region is CASSPQGVTDYEQFF. CDR3 nucleotide sequence: TGTGCCAGCTCACCCCAAGGGGTGACTGATTATGAGCAGTTCTTC.

This CDR3 is CASSTYRDRGRSYGYTF. The CDR3 coding sequence is TGTGCCAGTAGTACTTACCGGGACAGGGGGCGAAGCTATGGCTACACCTTC. V and J are TRBV19 and TRBJ1-2; 12 bases line up with TRBD1. Germline values: CDR1 LNHDA, CDR2 SQIVND (reference sequence). The V gene end was trimmed by 4 bases and the J gene end by 4 bases; junction bases not matched to a gene: 10. The CDR3 spans 17 residues.

This chain links TRBV27 with TRBJ2-1; a weak D match, TRBD2 (5 bases). V dropped 3 bases and J dropped 3 bases, with 6 bases sitting between them. This CDR3 has 13 residues. Germline assignment: CDR1 MNHEY and CDR2 SMNVEV (reference sequence). CDR3 amino acids: CASSFGDYNEQFF. In DNA form, the CDR3 reads TGTGCCAGCAGTTTCGGGGACTACAATGAGCAGTTCTTC.

The chain links TRBV12-1 to TRBJ1-2; TRBD1 is taken as the D call from the table, unchecked against the DNA. TRBV12-1 is a recognized pseudogene. This CDR3 spans 14 amino acids. CDR3 coding DNA: TGTGCCAGCAGACAGGGGGCTAGGGAAGGCGGCTACACCTTC. Translated, it gives CASRQGAREGGYTF.

The rearrangement links TRBV5-1 to TRBJ2-1; 10 nucleotides line up with TRBD1. Losses at the gene ends were 4 bases for V and 5 bases for J; bases not matched to a gene: 3. Germline V gene lookup returns CDR1 SGHRS and CDR2 YFSETQ. This CDR3 contains 14 residues. The DNA for the CDR3 is TGCGCCAGCAGCAGACAGGGGGCTAACAATGAGCAGTTCTTC. Translating gives CASSRQGANNEQFF.

The chain couples TRBV9 to TRBJ2-7; D unresolved. V shed 0 bases and J shed 3 bases, with 7 bases lying between them. CDR1 is SGDLS, CDR2 YYNGEE, per germline. The CDR3 has 13 residues. The CDR3 reads CASSVDSRYEQYF. The CDR3 nucleotides are TGTGCCAGCAGCGTAGACAGTCGCTACGAGCAGTACTTC. Full variable domain (outside the CDR3, taken from reference TRBV9 and TRBJ2-7): DSGVTQTPKHLITATGQRVTLRCSPRSGDLSVYWYQQSLDQGLQFLIQYYNGEERAKGNILERFSAQQFPDLHSELNLSSLELGDSALYFCASSVDSRYEQYFGPGTRLTVT.

This clone was seen a handful of times. V is TRBV4-1 and J is TRBJ1-1, with D hard to call. CDR1 MGHRA and CDR2 YSYEKL come from the germline V gene. V gave up 1 base and J gave up 7 bases, with 7 bases separating them. This CDR3 is 12 amino acids long. The CDR3 DNA reads as TGCGCCAGCAGCCAAGGCGAGGGTGAAGCTTTCTTT. Protein sequence: CASSQGEGEAFF.

The chain couples TRBV5-6 to TRBJ2-3, with a weak D call TRBD2 (5 bases). Trimming cost V 1 base and J 1 base, with 13 bases left between them. CDR1 and CDR2 (germline): SGHDT, YYEEEE. This CDR3 is built from 16 residues. CDR3 nucleotide sequence: TGTGCCAGCAGCTTGCCGACTACGTTTGGCACAGATACGCAGTATTTT. Residues: CASSLPTTFGTDTQYF. The complete variable domain, with remaining parts taken from reference TRBV5-6 and TRBJ2-3, reads DAGVTQSPTHLIKTRGQQVTLRCSPKSGHDTVSWYQQALGQGPQFIFQYYEEEERQRGNFPDRFSGHQFPNYSSELNVNALLLGDSALYLCASSLPTTFGTDTQYFGPGTRLTVL.

The J gene is TRBJ2-5, the V gene TRBV9; 11 bases are a match to TRBD2. Trimming cost V 4 bases and J 2 bases; bases outside gene matches: 4. The CDR3 runs to 15 residues. From germline, CDR1 is SGDLS and CDR2 YYNGEE. The CDR3 here is CASSLGTSGQETQYF. The DNA of the CDR3 is TGTGCCAGCAGCCTCGGGACTAGCGGACAAGAGACCCAGTACTTC.

The chain recombines TRBV7-9 with TRBJ2-7; D is unresolved. Per germline, CDR1 SEHNR and CDR2 FQNEAQ (reference sequence). V gave up 1 base and J gave up 6 bases, with 7 bases separating them. The CDR3 has 12 amino acids. The DNA of the CDR3 is TGTGCCAGCAGCTTAGAGCGAGGCGAGCAGTACTTC. It codes for CASSLERGEQYF.

The J gene is TRBJ1-5, the V gene TRBV7-8; 7 bases are shared with TRBD1. The germline V gene has CDR1 SGHVS and CDR2 FQNEAQ. The J segment lost 4 bases and the V segment lost 5 bases, leaving 8 bases of the junction unmatched. The CDR3 is 15 residues long. CDR3 sequence: CASSPGTDGNQPQHF. The CDR3 bases are TGTGCCAGCAGCCCGGGGACAGACGGTAATCAGCCCCAGCATTTT.

This sequence joins TRBV6-6 and TRBJ2-5; D is ambiguous. Germline lookup yields CDR1 MNHNY and CDR2 SVGAGI (reference sequence). The V gene lost 5 bases and the J gene lost 4 bases, with 20 bases spanning the gap. The CDR3 totals 16 residues. Here the CDR3 reads CASSQPSGGLGETQYF. DNA for the CDR3: TGTGCCAGCAGTCAGCCGTCAGGTGGGCTGGGAGAGACCCAGTACTTC.

V and J are TRBV6-1 and TRBJ2-7; tentatively, D is TRBD1 (6 bases). CDR1 is MNHNS and CDR2 is SASEGT in the germline V gene. CDR3 length: 11 amino acids. CDR3 nucleotides: TGTGCTATAGAGGGGGCCTACGAGCAGTACTTC. This translates into CAIEGAYEQYF.

The chain uses TRBV28 and TRBJ2-5, with 10 bases aligning to TRBD1. The CDR3 is 14 residues long. Unmatched junction bases numbered 0, after V lost 3 bases and J lost 2 bases. The germline CDR1 and CDR2 sequences are MDHEN and SYDVKM. CDR3 region: CASSLDRGQETQYF. The DNA of the CDR3 is TGTGCCAGCAGTTTGGACAGGGGGCAAGAGACCCAGTACTTC.

This rearrangement joins TRBV5-1 to TRBJ1-5; 9 nucleotides match TRBD1. The CDR3 has 15 amino acids. The germline V gene encodes CDR1 SGHRS and CDR2 YFSETQ. V trimming: 4 bases; J trimming: 4 bases; junction bases outside the gene matches: 6. In nucleotides, the CDR3 is TGCGCCAGCAGCGCGGGGACAGGGAGTAATCAGCCCCAGCATTTT. Protein: CASSAGTGSNQPQHF.

The CDR3 sequence: CASSLAFGLASYNEQFF. The CDR3 DNA reads as TGTGCCAGCAGCTTAGCGTTCGGGCTAGCCTCCTACAATGAGCAGTTCTTC. The chain carries TRBV7-2 and TRBJ2-1; a possible D gene is TRBD2 (5 bases). The germline CDR1 and CDR2 sequences are SGHTA and FQGNSA. V dropped 0 bases and J dropped 0 bases, with 12 bases sitting between them. This CDR3 contains 17 residues.

The rearrangement uses TRBV14 and TRBJ2-7; D call uncertain. The germline V gene has CDR1 SGHDN and CDR2 FVKESK. V lost 4 bases and J lost 3, with 4 bases in between. CDR3 length: 11 residues. CDR3 in DNA: TGTGCCAGCAGCCCAGTCTACGAGCAGTACTTC. Amino acid sequence: CASSPVYEQYF. The whole variable domain, filled in from reference TRBV14 and TRBJ2-7, reads EAGVTQFPSHSVIEKGQTVTLRCDPISGHDNLYWYRRVMGKEIKFLLHFVKESKQDESGMPNNRFLAERTGGTYSTLKVQPAELEDSGVYFCASSPVYEQYFGPGTRLTVT.

The rearrangement joins TRBV5-4 to TRBJ2-7; tentatively, D is TRBD2 (5 bases). Germline V CDR1 and CDR2: SGHNT, YYREEE (reference sequence). With 0 bases removed from V and 0 bases from J, the gap between germline ends came to 13 bases. This CDR3 region has 16 residues. The CDR3 DNA sequence: TGTGCCAGCAGCTTGGACCTGGGGAGCCCCTCCTACGAGCAGTACTTC. Translation: CASSLDLGSPSYEQYF.

J is TRBJ2-3 and V is TRBV7-9; TRBD1 matches 7 bases. Germline V lookup: CDR1 SEHNR, CDR2 FQNEAQ (reference sequence). The length of the CDR3 is 14 residues. V lost 7 bases, J lost 2 bases, and 6 bases stayed unmatched. In DNA, the CDR3 is TGTGCCAGCACTCAACAGGGGTCCACAGATACGCAGTATTTT. Protein sequence: CASTQQGSTDTQYF.

This chain uses TRBV12-2 with TRBJ1-2; the table's D gene call, TRBD1, was not cross checked with the DNA. TRBV12-2 is a listed pseudogene. This CDR3 is 15 amino acids long. CDR3 sequence: CASRLARGTGDGYTF. CDR3 DNA sequence: TGTGCAAGTCGCTTGGCTAGAGGGACAGGGGATGGCTACACCTTC.

V is TRBV5-5 and J is TRBJ2-7; D is possibly TRBD2 (6 bases). Germline CDR1 SGHKS, CDR2 YYEKEE (reference sequence). Between the trimmed V and J ends, which lost 0 bases and 3 bases, there was a span of 13 bases. CDR3 length equals 15 residues. This CDR3 reads CASSLVGSSDYEQYF. The CDR3 nucleotides are TGTGCCAGCAGCTTGGTGGGGTCTAGCGACTACGAGCAGTACTTC.

V gene TRBV27 combines with J gene TRBJ2-7, with no clear D. Per the germline V gene, CDR1 is MNHEY and CDR2 is SMNVEV (reference sequence). The V end lost 4 bases, the J end lost 4 bases, and 8 bases lay between the germline ends. This CDR3 has 12 residues. The CDR3 spells CASSSPQYEQYF. The CDR3 DNA is TGTGCCAGCAGTTCCCCCCAATACGAGCAGTACTTC.

This sequence joins TRBV7-9 and TRBJ1-6, with D unresolved. This CDR3 has 13 residues. V was trimmed by 1 base and J by 6 bases, leaving 4 bases between them. Germline lookup yields CDR1 SEHNR and CDR2 FQNEAQ (reference sequence). The DNA for the CDR3 is TGTGCCAGCAGCTTAGTCGGTAATTCACCCCTCCACTTT. Translated, it gives CASSLVGNSPLHF.

The rearrangement links TRBV30 to TRBJ1-5; D ambiguous. V was cut by 5 bases and J by 2 bases, with 10 bases left in between. The CDR3 has 13 amino acids. Germline V CDR1 and CDR2: GTSNPN, SVGIG (reference sequence). The CDR3 sequence: CAWARDGNQPQHF. CDR3 DNA sequence: TGTGCCTGGGCGAGGGATGGCAATCAGCCCCAGCATTTT.

The J gene is TRBJ2-1, the V gene TRBV5-1; the match to TRBD2 covers 10 bases. V lost 4 bases and J lost 4; bases outside the gene matches: 11. The CDR3 is made up of 17 amino acids. CDR1 SGHRS and CDR2 YFSETQ come from the germline V gene. CDR3 amino acids: CASSGSGLAGAYNEQFF. The CDR3 bases are TGCGCCAGCAGCGGGTCGGGGCTAGCGGGAGCGTACAATGAGCAGTTCTTC.

This clone occurred a few times. The chain joins TRBV10-3 to TRBJ2-3, with D unclear. The V end was cut by 5 bases, the J end by 0 bases, with 6 bases between. Germline CDR1 is ENHRY and CDR2 is SYGVKD. The CDR3 contains 13 residues. CDR3 region: CAISSSSTDTQYF. CDR3 bases: TGTGCCATCAGTAGCTCTAGCACAGATACGCAGTATTTT.

The genes are TRBV11-3 and TRBJ1-4, with 7 positions matching TRBD1. The CDR3 runs to 14 residues. In germline, CDR1 is SGHNT, CDR2 YENEEA. Trimming removed 5 bases from V and 7 bases from J; junction bases left unmatched: 7. CDR3 in DNA: TGTGCCAGCAGCATAAGGGGGCTCTCTGAAAAACTGTTTTTT. Translated: CASSIRGLSEKLFF.

This chain connects TRBV9 to TRBJ2-3, with a tentative D call TRBD2 (7 bases). CDR3 length: 15 residues. The V end was cut by 4 bases, the J end by 5 bases, with 17 bases between. The V gene's germline CDR1 is SGDLS and CDR2 YYNGEE. CDR3 in DNA: TGTGCCAGCAGCCCCGGGCAGGGAGGGGGAGATACGCAGTATTTT. Its protein is CASSPGQGGGDTQYF.

The J gene is TRBJ2-3, the V gene TRBV4-1, with 15 bases lining up with TRBD2. The CDR3 consists of 16 residues. J lost 4 bases, V lost 3 bases, and 2 bases had no gene match. Germline V gene sequence: CDR1 MGHRA, CDR2 YSYEKL. The DNA of the CDR3 is TGCGCCAGCAGCCAGGGACTAGCGGGAGGCTCAGATACGCAGTATTTT. This codes for CASSQGLAGGSDTQYF.